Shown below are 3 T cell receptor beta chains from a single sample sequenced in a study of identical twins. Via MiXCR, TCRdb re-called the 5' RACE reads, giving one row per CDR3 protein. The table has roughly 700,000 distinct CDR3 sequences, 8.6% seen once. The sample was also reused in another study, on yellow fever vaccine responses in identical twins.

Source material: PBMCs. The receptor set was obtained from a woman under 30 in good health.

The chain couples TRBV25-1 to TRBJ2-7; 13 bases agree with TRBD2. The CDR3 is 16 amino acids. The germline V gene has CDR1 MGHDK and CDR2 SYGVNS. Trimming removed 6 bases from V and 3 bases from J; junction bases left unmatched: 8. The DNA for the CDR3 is TGTGCCAGCAGCACAGGACTAGCGGGGGCCCGCTACGAGCAGTACTTC. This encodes CASSTGLAGARYEQYF.

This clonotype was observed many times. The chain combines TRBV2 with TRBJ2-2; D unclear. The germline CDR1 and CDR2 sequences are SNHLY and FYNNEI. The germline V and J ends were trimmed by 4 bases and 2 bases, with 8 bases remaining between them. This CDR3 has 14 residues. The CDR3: CASSGTANTGELFF. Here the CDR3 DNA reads TGTGCCAGCAGTGGGACGGCTAACACCGGGGAGCTGTTTTTT.

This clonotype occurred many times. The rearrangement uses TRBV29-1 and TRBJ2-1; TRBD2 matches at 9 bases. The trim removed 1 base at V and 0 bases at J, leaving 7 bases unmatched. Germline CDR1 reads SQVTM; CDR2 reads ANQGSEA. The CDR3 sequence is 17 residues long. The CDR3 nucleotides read TGCAGCGTTGAAGGCCTGACTAGCGGAAGCTCCTACAATGAGCAGTTCTTC. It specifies CSVEGLTSGSSYNEQFF.